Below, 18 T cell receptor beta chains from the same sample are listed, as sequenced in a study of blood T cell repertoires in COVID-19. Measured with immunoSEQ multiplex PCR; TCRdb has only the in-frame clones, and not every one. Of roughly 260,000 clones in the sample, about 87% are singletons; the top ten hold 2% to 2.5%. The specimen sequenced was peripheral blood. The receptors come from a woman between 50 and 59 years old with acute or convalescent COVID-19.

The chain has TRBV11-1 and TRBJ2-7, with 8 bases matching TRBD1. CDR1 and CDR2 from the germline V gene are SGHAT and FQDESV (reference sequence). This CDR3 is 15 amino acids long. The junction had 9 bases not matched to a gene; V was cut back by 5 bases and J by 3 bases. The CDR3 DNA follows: TGTGCCAGCAGCGACCGGGACAGGTTATTCTACGAGCAGTACTTC. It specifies CASSDRDRLFYEQYF.

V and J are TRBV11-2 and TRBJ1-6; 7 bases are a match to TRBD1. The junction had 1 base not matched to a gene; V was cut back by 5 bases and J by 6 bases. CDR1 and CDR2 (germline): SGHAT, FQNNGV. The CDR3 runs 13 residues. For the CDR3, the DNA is TGTGCCAGCAGCCGACAGGGTAATTCACCCCTCCACTTT. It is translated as CASSRQGNSPLHF.

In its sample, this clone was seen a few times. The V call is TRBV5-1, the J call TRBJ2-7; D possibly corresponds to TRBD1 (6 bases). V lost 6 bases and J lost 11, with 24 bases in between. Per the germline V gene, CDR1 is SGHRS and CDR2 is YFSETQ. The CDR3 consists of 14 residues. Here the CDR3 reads CASTPGPINREKYF. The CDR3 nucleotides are TGCGCCAGCACCCCCGGTCCCATAAACAGGGAAAAGTACTTC.

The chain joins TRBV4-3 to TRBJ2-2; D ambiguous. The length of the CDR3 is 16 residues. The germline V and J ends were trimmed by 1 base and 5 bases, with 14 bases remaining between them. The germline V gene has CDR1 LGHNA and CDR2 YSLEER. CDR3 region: CASSQVPGRLTGELFF. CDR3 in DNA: TGCGCCAGCAGCCAAGTTCCGGGTAGACTTACCGGGGAGCTGTTTTTT.

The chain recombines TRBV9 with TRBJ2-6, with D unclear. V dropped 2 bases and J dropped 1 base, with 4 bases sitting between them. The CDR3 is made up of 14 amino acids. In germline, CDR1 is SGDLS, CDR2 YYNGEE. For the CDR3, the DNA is TGTGCCAGCAGCGTCCCATCTGGGGCCAACGTCCTGACTTTC. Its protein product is CASSVPSGANVLTF.

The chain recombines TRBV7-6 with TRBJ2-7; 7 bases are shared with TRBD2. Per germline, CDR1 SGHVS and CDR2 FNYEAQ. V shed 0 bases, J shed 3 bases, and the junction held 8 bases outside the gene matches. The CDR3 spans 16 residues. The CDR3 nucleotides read TGTGCCAGCAGCTTAGCGGGGGGGGGACTCCTCTACGAGCAGTACTTC. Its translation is CASSLAGGGLLYEQYF.

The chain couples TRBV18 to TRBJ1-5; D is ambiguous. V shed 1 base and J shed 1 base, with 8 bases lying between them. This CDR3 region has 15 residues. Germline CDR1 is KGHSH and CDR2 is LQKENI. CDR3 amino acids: CASSPQSGSNQPQHF. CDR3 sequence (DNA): TGTGCCAGCTCACCACAGTCGGGGAGCAATCAGCCCCAGCATTTT.

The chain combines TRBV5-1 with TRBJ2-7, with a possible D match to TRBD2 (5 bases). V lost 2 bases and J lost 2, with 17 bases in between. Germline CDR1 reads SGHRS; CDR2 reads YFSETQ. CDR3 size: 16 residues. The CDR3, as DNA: TGCGCCAGCAGCTTACTTAGTGGACTGTTCACCTACGAGCAGTACTTC. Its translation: CASSLLSGLFTYEQYF.

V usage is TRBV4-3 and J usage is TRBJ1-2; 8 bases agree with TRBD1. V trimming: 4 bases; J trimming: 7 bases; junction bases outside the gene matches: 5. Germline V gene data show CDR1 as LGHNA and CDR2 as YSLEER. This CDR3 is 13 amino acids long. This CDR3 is CASSRIGQGGYTF. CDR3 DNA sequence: TGCGCCAGCAGCCGAATCGGACAGGGTGGCTACACCTTC.

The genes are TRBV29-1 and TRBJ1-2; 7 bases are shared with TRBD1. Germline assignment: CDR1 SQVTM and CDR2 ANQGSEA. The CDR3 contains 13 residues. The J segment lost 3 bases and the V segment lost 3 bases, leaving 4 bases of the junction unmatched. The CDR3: CSVDLQGDYGYTF. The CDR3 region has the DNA TGCAGCGTTGATTTGCAGGGGGACTATGGCTACACCTTC.

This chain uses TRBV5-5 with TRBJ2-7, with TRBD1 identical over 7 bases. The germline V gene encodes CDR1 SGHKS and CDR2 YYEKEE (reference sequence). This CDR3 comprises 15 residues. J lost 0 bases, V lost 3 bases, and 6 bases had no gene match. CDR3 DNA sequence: TGTGCCAGCAGCTGGGACAGTGGGAGCTCCTACGAGCAGTACTTC. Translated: CASSWDSGSSYEQYF. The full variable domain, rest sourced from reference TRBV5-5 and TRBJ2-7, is DAGVTQSPTHLIKTRGQQVTLRCSPISGHKSVSWYQQVLGQGPQFIFQYYEKEERGRGNFPDRFSARQFPNYSSELNVNALLLGDSALYLCASSWDSGSSYEQYFGPGTRLTVT.

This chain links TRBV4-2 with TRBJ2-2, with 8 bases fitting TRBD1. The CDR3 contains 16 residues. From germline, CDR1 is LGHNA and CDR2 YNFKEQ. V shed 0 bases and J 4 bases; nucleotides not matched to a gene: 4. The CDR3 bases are TGTGCCAGCAGCCAAGACCGGACAGGGCCCACCGGGGAGCTGTTTTTT. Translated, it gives CASSQDRTGPTGELFF.

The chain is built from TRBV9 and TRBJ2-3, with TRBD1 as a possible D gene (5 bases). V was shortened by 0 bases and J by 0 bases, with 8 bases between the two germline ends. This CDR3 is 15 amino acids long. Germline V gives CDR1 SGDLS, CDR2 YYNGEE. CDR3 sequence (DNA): TGTGCCAGCAGCGTAGTAGGGGCTAGCACAGATACGCAGTATTTT. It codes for CASSVVGASTDTQYF.

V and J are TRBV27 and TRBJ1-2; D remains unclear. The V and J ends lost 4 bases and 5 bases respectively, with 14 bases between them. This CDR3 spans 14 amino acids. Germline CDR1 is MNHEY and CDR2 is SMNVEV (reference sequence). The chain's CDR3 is CASSSLITGYGYTF. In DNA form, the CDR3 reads TGTGCCAGCAGTTCCCTCATTACCGGGTATGGCTACACCTTC.

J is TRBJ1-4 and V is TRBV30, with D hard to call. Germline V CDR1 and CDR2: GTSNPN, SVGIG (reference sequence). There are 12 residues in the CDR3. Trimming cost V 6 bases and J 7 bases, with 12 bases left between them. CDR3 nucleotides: TGTGCCTGCCTCCCACCAGGTGAAAAACTGTTTTTT. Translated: CACLPPGEKLFF.

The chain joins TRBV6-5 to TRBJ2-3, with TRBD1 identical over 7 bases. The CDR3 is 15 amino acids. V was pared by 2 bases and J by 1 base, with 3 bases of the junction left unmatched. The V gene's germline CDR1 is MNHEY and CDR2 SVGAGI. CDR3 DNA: TGTGCCAGCAGTTACAGGGGGCGCGGCACAGATACGCAGTATTTT. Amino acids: CASSYRGRGTDTQYF.

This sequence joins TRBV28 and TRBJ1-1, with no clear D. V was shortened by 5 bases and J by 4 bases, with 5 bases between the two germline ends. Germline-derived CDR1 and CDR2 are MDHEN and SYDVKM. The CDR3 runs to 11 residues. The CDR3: CASSQATEAFF. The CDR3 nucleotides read TGTGCCAGCAGTCAGGCCACTGAAGCTTTCTTT.

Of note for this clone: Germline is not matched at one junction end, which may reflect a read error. The CDR3 DNA reads as TGTGCCAGCAGCGTAGCGAGGACAGGGCGAGAGACCCAGTACTTC. Residues: CASSVARTGRETQYF. The chain joins TRBV7-6 to TRBJ2-5; 8 nucleotides line up with TRBD1. Germline lookup yields CDR1 SGHVS and CDR2 FNYEAQ. This CDR3 has 15 amino acids.